This TCR beta chain derives from a study of blood T cell repertoires in COVID-19. In the study overall: Acute-phase and convalescent COVID-19 samples originated in the United States, Italy and Spain.

Sequencing used immunoSEQ multiplex PCR; TCRdb keeps in-frame clones, though not all of them. This table holds 150,000 or so clones, 88% found once. J was trimmed by 4 bases and V by 6 bases; bases with no gene match: 11. CDR3 length equals 15 residues. Looked up from germline, CDR1 is MDHEN and CDR2 is SYDVKM. Sequencing input: PBMCs or T cells enriched from blood (not recorded which). The gene calls are TRBV28 and TRBJ1-2, with 7 bases fitting TRBD1. This sequence was found in a woman aged 25 to 39 with acute COVID-19. The CDR3 sequence: CASSTIGGDSYGYTF. CDR3 DNA sequence: TGTGCCAGCAGCACTATAGGCGGGGACAGCTATGGCTACACCTTC.